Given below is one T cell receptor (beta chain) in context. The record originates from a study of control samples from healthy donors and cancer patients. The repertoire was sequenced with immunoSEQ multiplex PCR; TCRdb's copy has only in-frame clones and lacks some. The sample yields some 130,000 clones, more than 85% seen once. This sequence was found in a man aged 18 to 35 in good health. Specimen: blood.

The CDR3 loop reads CASSPGADAYDYGYTF. Here the CDR3 DNA reads TGCGCCAGCAGCCCAGGGGCAGACGCCTACGACTATGGCTACACCTTC. The chain joins TRBV5-1 to TRBJ1-2; the D gene is possibly TRBD1 (6 bases). Germline V gives CDR1 SGHRS, CDR2 YFSETQ. V was trimmed by 4 bases and J by 3 bases, leaving 19 bases between them. This CDR3 spans 16 amino acids.